The 27 T cell receptor beta chains reported below all come from one sample, sequenced in a study of blood T cell repertoires in COVID-19. Using immunoSEQ multiplex PCR, the repertoire was profiled, and TCRdb retains in-frame clones only, with some absent. The data show more than 100,000 clones, about 90% seen once. Specimen: peripheral blood. These receptor sequences come from a woman between 65 and 79 years old with acute or convalescent COVID-19.

This clone is a singleton in its sample. The rearrangement links TRBV6-2 or TRBV6-3 to TRBJ1-1; weak D call: TRBD1 (6 bases). V was cut by 5 bases and J by 0 bases, with 13 bases left in between. Per germline, CDR1 MNHEY and CDR2 SVGEGT. The CDR3 runs 15 residues. The CDR3 here is CASSDPGQLNTEAFF. The CDR3 nucleotides are TGTGCCAGCAGTGACCCCGGACAGTTGAACACTGAAGCTTTCTTT.

J is TRBJ1-1 and V is TRBV27; 8 bases agree with TRBD1. The V and J ends lost 6 bases and 6 bases, in that order; junction bases with no gene match: 6. Germline V lookup: CDR1 MNHEY, CDR2 SMNVEV (reference sequence). This CDR3 spans 13 amino acids. CDR3 DNA sequence: TGTGCCAGCAGGCTACAGGGGGGAGCTGAAGCTTTCTTT. Amino acid sequence: CASRLQGGAEAFF.

A word on this clone: At one boundary the junction diverges from the germline segment, which might be a read error. The rearrangement links TRBV10-1 to TRBJ1-1; no firm D call. The CDR3 spans 13 residues. The germline V gene has CDR1 WNHNN and CDR2 SYGVQD (reference sequence). The CDR3 sequence is CASSESGEVPLTF. CDR3 DNA: TGCGCCAGCAGTGAGAGCGGTGAAGTGCCTCTTACTTTT.

V gene TRBV19 combines with J gene TRBJ2-3; TRBD2 matches 13 bases. Per germline, CDR1 LNHDA and CDR2 SQIVND (reference sequence). The V segment lost 10 bases and the J segment 6 bases; nucleotides outside the gene matches: 10. The CDR3 is 15 amino acids. CDR3 sequence: CAIATSGGPGDTQYF. DNA of the CDR3: TGTGCCATTGCGACTAGCGGGGGGCCAGGGGATACGCAGTATTTT.

This clone is a singleton in its sample. J is TRBJ2-7 and V is TRBV19; TRBD2 agrees at 8 bases. Germline values: CDR1 LNHDA, CDR2 SQIVND (reference sequence). The trim removed 10 bases at V and 3 bases at J, leaving 11 bases unmatched. The CDR3 runs to 14 residues. Written as DNA, the CDR3 is TGTGCCACCACCCCCCGGGGGGGCCGCTACGAGCAGTACTTC. This translates into CATTPRGGRYEQYF.

This chain links TRBV2 with TRBJ2-3, with D maybe TRBD1 (6 bases). The CDR3 has 20 amino acids. Looked up from germline, CDR1 is SNHLY and CDR2 is FYNNEI. Between the trimmed V and J ends, which lost 4 bases and 1 base, there was a span of 27 bases. CDR3 in DNA: TGTGCCAGCAGTGCCGACCCATTCCTTGCCCCGGGACATCGCACAGATACGCAGTATTTT. Protein product: CASSADPFLAPGHRTDTQYF.

The chain carries TRBV5-8 and TRBJ2-6; 8 nucleotides align to TRBD2. This CDR3 contains 17 residues. Trimming took 7 bases from V and 2 from J; bases not matched to a gene: 11. CDR1 is SGHTS and CDR2 is YDEGEE in the germline V gene. As DNA, the CDR3 is TGTGCCAGCTACGACGGGAGGGTAATAACTGGGGCCAACGTCCTGACTTTC. It codes for CASYDGRVITGANVLTF.

In the case of this clone: Relative to the germline gene, one junction end is altered; a read error may explain this. The chain is built from TRBV3-1 (or the pseudogene TRBV3-2) and TRBJ2-2; perhaps TRBD2 as D (5 bases). CDR3 size: 14 residues. Germline values: CDR1 LGHDT, CDR2 YNNKEL (reference sequence). The CDR3 sequence is CASGHGVNTGELFF. The CDR3 DNA follows: TGTGCCAGCGGCCACGGGGTTAACACCGGGGAGCTGTTTTTT.

V usage is TRBV28 and J usage is TRBJ1-4; no definite D call. This CDR3 is built from 15 residues. V was pared by 4 bases and J by 0 bases, with 9 bases between. Per the germline V gene, CDR1 is MDHEN and CDR2 is SYDVKM. CDR3 in amino acids: CASSYTGSTNEKLFF. As DNA, the CDR3 is TGTGCCAGCAGTTACACGGGTTCAACTAATGAAAAACTGTTTTTT.

The CDR3 protein is CASSLNSLNQPQHF. CDR3 bases: TGCGCCAGCAGCTTAAACAGCCTCAATCAGCCCCAGCATTTT. The chain links TRBV5-1 to TRBJ1-5; D gene unclear. Trimming stripped 2 bases from V and 3 bases from J, with 9 bases between. Germline-derived CDR1 and CDR2 are SGHRS and YFSETQ. This CDR3 has 14 amino acids.

V usage is TRBV7-3 and J usage is TRBJ2-1; no reliable D call. The germline gives CDR1 SGHTA, CDR2 FQGTGA. The V and J ends lost 2 bases and 0 bases respectively, with 17 bases between them. The CDR3 runs 18 residues. The CDR3 here is CASSLLPPGRSSYNEQFF. Here the CDR3 DNA reads TGTGCCAGCAGCTTACTTCCCCCAGGCAGAAGCTCCTACAATGAGCAGTTCTTC.

The V and J genes are TRBV4-1 and TRBJ2-2, with a tentative D call TRBD2 (5 bases). The V gene lost 3 bases and the J gene lost 0 bases, with 14 bases spanning the gap. The CDR3 covers 17 residues. CDR1 is MGHRA and CDR2 is YSYEKL in the germline V gene. The CDR3 here is CASSHPLAGANTGELFF. In DNA, the CDR3 is TGCGCCAGCAGCCACCCCCTGGCCGGGGCGAACACCGGGGAGCTGTTTTTT.

This chain uses TRBV28 with TRBJ1-6; 7 nucleotides agree with TRBD1. Looked up from germline, CDR1 is MDHEN and CDR2 is SYDVKM. There are 15 residues in the CDR3. V lost 8 bases to trimming and J lost 7 bases; unmatched junction nucleotides: 11. The CDR3 region is CASCSRGQPNSPLHF. CDR3 DNA: TGTGCCAGCTGCTCAAGGGGACAGCCAAATTCACCCCTCCACTTT.

The table lists this clone with a few counts. The CDR3 DNA sequence: TGTGCCAGCAGCCTCGGGGGGGATGGGACTGAAGCTTTCTTT. Protein sequence: CASSLGGDGTEAFF. This chain uses TRBV3-1 (or the pseudogene TRBV3-2) with TRBJ1-1, with TRBD1 as a possible D gene (5 bases). The V end was cut by 4 bases, the J end by 5 bases, with 14 bases between. Germline V gene sequence: CDR1 LGHDT, CDR2 YNNKEL (reference sequence). CDR3 length equals 14 residues.

The chain recombines TRBV28 with TRBJ2-7; TRBD1 matches 7 bases. Looked up from germline, CDR1 is MDHEN and CDR2 is SYDVKM. CDR3 length: 15 residues. With V trimmed by 4 bases and J by 1 base, 7 bases remained unmatched. This CDR3 reads CASSSHPDRSYEQYF. CDR3 in DNA: TGTGCCAGCAGTTCCCACCCGGACAGGTCCTACGAGCAGTACTTC.

This chain links TRBV9 with TRBJ2-1; D gene ambiguous. The V and J ends lost 4 bases and 0 bases respectively, with 14 bases between them. The CDR3 is made up of 16 amino acids. The germline CDR1 and CDR2 sequences are SGDLS and YYNGEE. The CDR3 sequence: CASSPRALSSYNEQFF. DNA for the CDR3: TGTGCCAGCAGCCCCCGCGCCCTGAGCTCCTACAATGAGCAGTTCTTC.

The gene calls are TRBV9 and TRBJ2-7, with a possible D match to TRBD2 (7 bases). The CDR3 loop spans 16 amino acids. CDR1 SGDLS and CDR2 YYNGEE come from the germline V gene. V was trimmed by 0 bases and J by 7 bases, leaving 20 bases between them. The CDR3 nucleotides read TGTGCCAGCAGCGTAGTGACGGGGGGCCAGGGTGATGAGCAGTACTTC. This translates into CASSVVTGGQGDEQYF.

This sequence joins TRBV5-4 and TRBJ2-1, with 10 bases that match TRBD1. This CDR3 contains 15 residues. Trimming took 4 bases from V and 6 from J; bases not matched to a gene: 7. Per the germline V gene, CDR1 is SGHNT and CDR2 is YYREEE (reference sequence). CDR3 amino acids: CASSRGQGIGNEQFF. In DNA form, the CDR3 reads TGTGCCAGCAGCAGGGGACAGGGGATAGGCAATGAGCAGTTCTTC.

This clone appeared a single time. The CDR3, as DNA: TGTGCCAGCAGAGGGGTTATCTATGCCACTGAAGCTTTCTTT. Its translation: CASRGVIYATEAFF. The chain uses TRBV2 and TRBJ1-1; D possibly corresponds to TRBD1 (5 bases). V gave up 6 bases and J gave up 4 bases, with 15 bases separating them. Germline CDR1 and CDR2: SNHLY and FYNNEI. The CDR3 is made up of 14 amino acids. Filled out from reference TRBV2 and TRBJ1-1, the complete variable domain reads EPEVTQTPSHQVTQMGQEVILRCVPISNHLYFYWYRQILGQKVEFLVSFYNNEISEKSEIFDDQFSVERPDGSNFTLKIRSTKLEDSAMYFCASRGVIYATEAFFGQGTRLTVV.

The chain recombines TRBV7-9 with TRBJ1-2; TRBD1 agrees at 8 bases. V shed 6 bases and J 4 bases; nucleotides not matched to a gene: 10. Germline assignment: CDR1 SEHNR and CDR2 FQNEAQ (reference sequence). The CDR3 has 15 amino acids. CDR3 residues: CASRRDRGKLYGYTF. CDR3 sequence (DNA): TGTGCCAGCAGGCGCGACAGGGGAAAGCTCTATGGCTACACCTTC.

The chain uses TRBV6-6 and TRBJ1-2; no clear D. The CDR3 contains 12 residues. The germline V gene has CDR1 MNHNY and CDR2 SVGAGI (reference sequence). Trimming removed 6 bases at V and 2 bases at J, with 7 bases between. CDR3 coding DNA: TGTGCCAGCAGATCGGGAAACTATGGCTACACCTTC. Protein sequence: CASRSGNYGYTF.

The chain recombines TRBV7-2 with TRBJ2-7, with D perhaps TRBD1 (6 bases). This CDR3 is 14 amino acids long. Looked up from germline, CDR1 is SGHTA and CDR2 is FQGNSA. The V gene lost 0 bases and the J gene lost 6 bases, with 12 bases spanning the gap. The CDR3 DNA sequence: TGTGCCAGCAGCTTAGCCGGAAGAGGGGGCGAGCAGTACTTC. This sequence encodes CASSLAGRGGEQYF.

The V and J genes are TRBV14 and TRBJ2-7; weak D call: TRBD1 (6 bases). Trimming left V 4 bases short and J 2 bases short, with 18 bases between. Germline V gene data show CDR1 as SGHDN and CDR2 as FVKESK. There are 16 residues in the CDR3. CDR3 coding DNA: TGTGCCAGCAGCCCCTCCCCACAGGGAACGGCCTACGAGCAGTACTTC. The encoded protein is CASSPSPQGTAYEQYF.

To note about this clone: The sample contains more than one DNA sequence encoding this CDR3. This sequence joins TRBV10-3 and TRBJ1-1, with D possibly TRBD1 on 6 matching bases. This CDR3 has 11 amino acids. CDR1 and CDR2 (germline): ENHRY, SYGVKD. Trimming stripped 6 bases from V and 6 bases from J, with 8 bases between. This CDR3 reads CAIRQGAEAFF. The CDR3 nucleotides are TGTGCCATCAGACAGGGAGCTGAAGCTTTCTTT.

Here the CDR3 reads CASSSDRGSTDTQYF. The CDR3 nucleotides read TGCGCCAGCAGCTCCGACAGGGGGAGCACAGATACGCAGTATTTT. The rearrangement links TRBV10-1 to TRBJ2-3, with 9 bases aligning to TRBD1. The CDR3 spans 15 residues. V lost 6 bases, J lost 0 bases, and 4 bases stayed unmatched. The germline V gene encodes CDR1 WNHNN and CDR2 SYGVQD (reference sequence).

The chain uses TRBV2 and TRBJ2-7, with D tentatively TRBD2 (5 bases). Per the germline V gene, CDR1 is SNHLY and CDR2 is FYNNEI. CDR3 length: 12 amino acids. V lost 6 bases and J lost 8, with 14 bases in between. The CDR3 nucleotides read TGTGCCAGCAGGGACCGATCGGGAAAGCAGTACTTC. This sequence encodes CASRDRSGKQYF.

The chain couples TRBV19 to TRBJ2-7; 9 bases map to TRBD1. Germline V CDR1 and CDR2: LNHDA, SQIVND (reference sequence). Losses at the gene ends were 6 bases for V and 5 bases for J; bases not matched to a gene: 8. The CDR3 loop spans 14 amino acids. The CDR3 is CASRTGTGIHEQYF. The CDR3 DNA reads TGTGCCAGTAGAACCGGGACAGGGATCCACGAGCAGTACTTC.